This is a list of T cell receptor beta chains from one sample in a study of blood T cell repertoires in COVID-19. Profiling relied on immunoSEQ multiplex PCR, and the TCRdb table lists in-frame clones only, not all of them. The sample carries fewer than 150,000 clones, under 90% recorded once. What was sequenced was peripheral blood. The receptors originated from a human donor in a cohort sampled during active COVID-19. Both conserved end residues are part of each CDR3. The order of the fields is D gene, V gene, clone size, CDR3 length, J gene, CDR3 DNA, CDR3 protein. A D gene is named only where the DNA matches it firmly. Size is stated for part of the rows, as once, few or many counts, or as a class when the clone is expanded.

d_call: TRBD2; v_call: TRBV5-1; clone_size: .; cdr3_length: 14; j_call: TRBJ2-3; cdr3_nt: TGCGCCAGCCGATTAGCGGGGGGGCCAGATACGCAGTATTTT; cdr3_aa: CASRLAGGPDTQYF
d_call: TRBD2; v_call: TRBV19; clone_size: .; cdr3_length: 17; j_call: TRBJ2-1; cdr3_nt: TGTGCCAGTAGTAAAAAGCGGGGGAAGAGCTCCTACAATGAGCAGTTCTTC; cdr3_aa: CASSKKRGKSSYNEQFF
d_call: TRBD1; v_call: TRBV7-3; clone_size: .; cdr3_length: 15; j_call: TRBJ2-5; cdr3_nt: TGTGCCAGCAGCTTAACCGCCGACAGGGGAGAGACCCAGTACTTC; cdr3_aa: CASSLTADRGETQYF
d_call: TRBD1; v_call: TRBV30; clone_size: once; cdr3_length: 14; j_call: TRBJ1-2; cdr3_nt: TGTGCCTGGAGTGAGGGGACAGGTCTTTATGGCTACACCTTC; cdr3_aa: CAWSEGTGLYGYTF
d_call: TRBD1; v_call: TRBV28; clone_size: .; cdr3_length: 15; j_call: TRBJ1-5; cdr3_nt: TGTGCCAGCAGTTTTAGGCAGGGGGGCAATCAGCCCCAGCATTTT; cdr3_aa: CASSFRQGGNQPQHF
d_call: .; v_call: TRBV5-1; clone_size: .; cdr3_length: 15; j_call: TRBJ1-5; cdr3_nt: TGCGCCAGCAGCTTGGGGACGGACAAACATCAGCCCCAGCATTTT; cdr3_aa: CASSLGTDKHQPQHF
d_call: .; v_call: TRBV30; clone_size: .; cdr3_length: 16; j_call: TRBJ1-1; cdr3_nt: TGTGCCTGGAGTGTATCGGGAATCCGGCGGAACACTGAAGCTTTCTTT; cdr3_aa: CAWSVSGIRRNTEAFF
d_call: .; v_call: TRBV9; clone_size: .; cdr3_length: 13; j_call: TRBJ1-2; cdr3_nt: TGTGCCAGCAGCCAAACAGGGCTATGGGGCTACACCTTC; cdr3_aa: CASSQTGLWGYTF
d_call: .; v_call: TRBV7-9; clone_size: once; cdr3_length: 15; j_call: TRBJ1-5; cdr3_nt: TGTGCCAGCAGCCCTTCGACAGTTAGCAATCAGCCCCAGCATTTT; cdr3_aa: CASSPSTVSNQPQHF
d_call: .; v_call: TRBV9; clone_size: .; cdr3_length: 14; j_call: TRBJ2-3; cdr3_nt: TGTGCCAGCAGCCCCGCGGGGGCCACAGATACGCAGTATTTT; cdr3_aa: CASSPAGATDTQYF